This entry lists 6 T cell receptor beta chains sequenced from one sample in a study of T cell responses to AZD1222 COVID-19 vaccine. The method was immunoSEQ multiplex PCR; TCRdb's version includes in-frame clones alone and lacks a portion of them. The table shows about 150,000 clones, with around 85% occurring only once. The source was peripheral blood, collected after recovery from COVID-19. The source of these receptors is an adult who had recovered from COVID-19.

This clone was recorded once. The genes are TRBV27 and TRBJ2-5; 11 positions agree with TRBD2. This CDR3 is built from 17 residues. Germline V gene lookup returns CDR1 MNHEY and CDR2 SMNVEV (reference sequence). V lost 0 bases to trimming and J lost 5 bases; unmatched junction nucleotides: 8. The CDR3 reads CASSLSVAGGPQETQYF. The DNA of the CDR3 is TGTGCCAGCAGTTTATCCGTAGCGGGAGGGCCGCAGGAGACCCAGTACTTC.

This clone appeared a single time. V usage is TRBV2 and J usage is TRBJ2-1; D might be TRBD1 (6 bases). Germline V gene sequence: CDR1 SNHLY, CDR2 FYNNEI. V lost 6 bases and J lost 8, with 14 bases in between. This CDR3 is 13 amino acids long. The CDR3 region has the DNA TGTGCCAGCAGCGAGGGGGACGGTCATGAGCAGTTCTTC. This gives the protein CASSEGDGHEQFF.

The chain couples TRBV3-1 (or the pseudogene TRBV3-2) to TRBJ1-2; 7 bases agree with TRBD1. Germline CDR1 and CDR2: LGHDT and YNNKEL (reference sequence). This CDR3 has 16 amino acids. The V gene end was trimmed by 2 bases and the J gene end by 0 bases; junction bases not matched to a gene: 6. The CDR3 sequence: CASSQPGTASNYGYTF. Here the CDR3 DNA reads TGTGCCAGCAGCCAACCCGGGACAGCGTCTAACTATGGCTACACCTTC.

This rearrangement joins TRBV4-1 to TRBJ2-3; no firm D call. V lost 3 bases to trimming and J lost 2 bases, with 6 bases between them. CDR1 MGHRA and CDR2 YSYEKL come from the germline V gene. The CDR3 covers 13 residues. CDR3 loop: CASSHPYTDTQYF. In DNA, the CDR3 is TGCGCCAGCAGCCACCCCTACACAGATACGCAGTATTTT.

This clone was seen more than once but under ten times. The chain carries TRBV23-1 and TRBJ2-1; 12 bases agree with TRBD2. TRBV23-1 is an ORF for which the function is uncertain. This CDR3 region has 13 residues. V was clipped by 8 bases and J by 4 bases; unmatched bases: 0. The CDR3 nucleotides are TGCGCCAGCCTAGCGGGAGGGTACAATGAGCAGTTCTTC. Protein sequence: CASLAGGYNEQFF.

The chain uses TRBV5-5 and TRBJ1-5; D not certain. Germline-derived CDR1 and CDR2 are SGHKS and YYEKEE (reference sequence). This CDR3 has 17 residues. V was shortened by 0 bases and J by 3 bases, with 16 bases between the two germline ends. DNA for the CDR3: TGTGCCAGCAGCTTGGTCCTCTCGCAGGTGAACAATCAGCCCCAGCATTTT. Amino acid sequence: CASSLVLSQVNNQPQHF.